A single T cell receptor (beta chain) is shown here with its context. Its antigen is not identified. The data were taken from a study of immune cell composition in non-small cell lung cancer. This CDR3 has 18 amino acids. Trimming stripped 2 bases from V and 1 base from J, with 19 bases between. Germline CDR1 and CDR2: ENHRY and SYGVKD. Study-level findings and limits: Lung adenocarcinomas had lower top 10 clone scores and clonality than squamous tumours. Clones >0.5% enriched in tumour were rarer in adenocarcinoma (approximately 33%) than squamous (about 80%).

The data were produced by immunoSEQ multiplex PCR, yet TCRdb's version contains in-frame clones alone and is incomplete. Among 2,000 to 2,500 clones listed, roughly 79% were seen once. What was sequenced was lung tumor tissue. The V gene is TRBV10-3, the J gene TRBJ2-3; possible D gene TRBD1, 5 bases. This receptor was taken from a human donor with non-small cell lung cancer. The CDR3 region has the DNA TGTGCCATCAGTGAGGACAGATTACCGCGAACGGGCACAGATACGCAGTATTTT. It specifies CAISEDRLPRTGTDTQYF.